Listed below are T cell receptor beta chains from one sample, sequenced in a study of human thymus T cells. The method was immunoSEQ multiplex PCR; TCRdb's version includes in-frame clones alone and lacks a portion of them. This table has 45,000 to 75,000 clones, 94% appearing once. Source material: blood. Receptors were obtained from a boy under two years old with a congenital heart defect but otherwise immunologically healthy. Both conserved end residues are part of each CDR3. The D gene is left open where the match is weak. Where a row states a size, it is once, few, many or the class of an expanded clone; other rows omit it.

v_call,d_call,clone_size,j_call,cdr3_nt,cdr3_aa
TRBV2,-,-,TRBJ1-5,TGTGCCAGCAGTGAGAGGAGGGGACAGCCCCAGCATTTT,CASSERRGQPQHF
TRBV27,-,once,TRBJ2-6,TGTGCCAGCAGTTATGGAAACTCTGGGGCCAACGTCCTGACTTTC,CASSYGNSGANVLTF
TRBV5-6,TRBD1,-,TRBJ1-4,TGTGCCAGCAGCTCGGACAGGGGACGAGAAAAACTGTTTTTT,CASSSDRGREKLFF
TRBV19,TRBD1,-,TRBJ2-7,TGTGCCAGTAGTCCGGGACAGGGGGCCTACGAGCAGTACTTC,CASSPGQGAYEQYF
TRBV7-7,TRBD2,-,TRBJ2-3,TGTGCTAGCAGCTTAGGACTAGCGGGAGAACCCGACACAGATACGCAGTATTTT,CASSLGLAGEPDTDTQYF
TRBV16,-,-,TRBJ2-7,TGTGCCAGCAGCCAATTAACCCGAATACCCTACGAGCAGTACTTC,CASSQLTRIPYEQYF
TRBV5-6,TRBD1,-,TRBJ2-5,TGTGCCAGCAGCTTGATGGACCACAGGGGTGGAGAGACCCAGTACTTC,CASSLMDHRGGETQYF
TRBV7-8,-,-,TRBJ2-3,TGTGCCAGCAGCCGAACACCACAGGGAGAACTGGCGGATACGCAGTATTTT,CASSRTPQGELADTQYF
TRBV11-3,-,-,TRBJ1-6,TGTGCCAGCAGCTTAGACGGTGGGAGCTCCTATAATTCACCCCTCCACTTT,CASSLDGGSSYNSPLHF
TRBV5-1,TRBD1,-,TRBJ2-5,TGCGCCAGCAGCTTGGGGCAGGGGGCAGGAGAGACCCAGTACTTC,CASSLGQGAGETQYF
TRBV18,-,-,TRBJ1-5,TGTGCCAGCTCACCACCCGGGGGGGCTGGGAATCAGCCCCAGCATTTT,CASSPPGGAGNQPQHF
TRBV25-1,-,-,TRBJ2-7,TGTGCCAGCAGTGAATGGGGGGACAAAACCTACGAGCAGTACTTC,CASSEWGDKTYEQYF
TRBV7-2,TRBD2,once,TRBJ2-5,TGTGCCAGCAGCTTAGCAGGGACTAGCGGGCAAGAGACCCAGTACTTC,CASSLAGTSGQETQYF
TRBV5-6,-,-,TRBJ2-5,TGTGCCAGCAGCTTGGACTCCCCGGAGACCCAGTACTTC,CASSLDSPETQYF
TRBV6-6,TRBD1,-,TRBJ2-3,TGTGCCAGCAGTTACGCCGGGACAGGGGGCTCGGATACGCAGTATTTT,CASSYAGTGGSDTQYF
TRBV2,TRBD2,-,TRBJ2-7,TGTGCCAGGGAAAAAGCGGGGCGGCCGGCGTACGAGCAGTACTTC,CAREKAGRPAYEQYF
TRBV5-1,-,-,TRBJ2-1,TGCGCCAGCAGCTTGGGGAGGGGGCAGGGTACCTACAATGAGCAGTTCTTC,CASSLGRGQGTYNEQFF